The text below deals with one T cell receptor beta chain. The sample is drawn from a study of Tregs in tolerant kidney transplant recipients. J lost 7 bases, V lost 4 bases, and 15 bases had no gene match. Germline CDR1 is SGHRS and CDR2 is YFSETQ. The CDR3 spans 17 residues. Only in-frame clones appear in the TCRdb table, and some are missing; sequencing was by immunoSEQ multiplex PCR. The sample shows around 43,000 clones, 75% to 95% of them seen only once. The receptor comes from a human donor in good health. Sequencing was carried out using Tregs from blood. The chain couples TRBV5-1 to TRBJ2-1; 9 bases fit TRBD2. CDR3 amino acids: CASSDSPIAGVRNEQFF. CDR3 sequence (DNA): TGCGCCAGCAGCGATTCCCCTATAGCGGGAGTGAGGAATGAGCAGTTCTTC.